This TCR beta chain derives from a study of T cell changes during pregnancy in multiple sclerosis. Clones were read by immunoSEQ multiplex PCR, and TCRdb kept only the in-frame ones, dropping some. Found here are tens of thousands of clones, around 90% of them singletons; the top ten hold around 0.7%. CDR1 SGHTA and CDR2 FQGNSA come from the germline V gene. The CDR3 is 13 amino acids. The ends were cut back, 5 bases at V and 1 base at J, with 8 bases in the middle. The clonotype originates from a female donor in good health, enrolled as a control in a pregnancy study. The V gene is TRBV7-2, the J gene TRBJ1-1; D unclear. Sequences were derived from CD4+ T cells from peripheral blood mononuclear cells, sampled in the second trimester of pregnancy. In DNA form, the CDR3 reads TGTGCCAGCAGCAAAACACCGAACACTGAAGCTTTCTTT. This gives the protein CASSKTPNTEAFF.